The clone carrying this T cell receptor beta chain was seen only once. Its antigen is still unknown. This sample was taken from a study of blood T cells in healthy people across ages. Findings and limits, study-wide: Nothing was known about donor CMV status, and this possibly confounded expanded clonotype changes.

For the second PCR, which ran for about 6 to 12 cycles, a sample-barcoded 5' primer and a J-beta primer mix were used. TCRdb fed the 5' RACE reads into MiXCR, producing one record per CDR3 protein. Of about 640,000 distinct CDR3 sequences in the sample, roughly 53% were seen once. V dropped 3 bases and J dropped 4; count of bases not matched to a gene: 4. CDR1 and CDR2 (germline): MDHEN, SYDVKM. CDR3 size: 16 residues. The sequencing sample was made of blood. The chain carries TRBV28 and TRBJ2-1, with 12 positions matching TRBD2. This TCR derives from a man in his 60s in good health. The CDR3 reads CASSFTSGGSYNEQFF. The CDR3, as DNA: TGTGCCAGCAGTTTCACTAGCGGGGGGTCGTACAATGAGCAGTTCTTC. Using reference TRBV28 and TRBJ2-1 for the parts outside the CDR3, the full variable domain is DVKVTQSSRYLVKRTGEKVFLECVQDMDHENMFWYRQDPGLGLRLIYFSYDVKMKEKGDIPEGYSVSREKKERFSLILESASTNQTSMYLCASSFTSGGSYNEQFFGPGTRLTVL.